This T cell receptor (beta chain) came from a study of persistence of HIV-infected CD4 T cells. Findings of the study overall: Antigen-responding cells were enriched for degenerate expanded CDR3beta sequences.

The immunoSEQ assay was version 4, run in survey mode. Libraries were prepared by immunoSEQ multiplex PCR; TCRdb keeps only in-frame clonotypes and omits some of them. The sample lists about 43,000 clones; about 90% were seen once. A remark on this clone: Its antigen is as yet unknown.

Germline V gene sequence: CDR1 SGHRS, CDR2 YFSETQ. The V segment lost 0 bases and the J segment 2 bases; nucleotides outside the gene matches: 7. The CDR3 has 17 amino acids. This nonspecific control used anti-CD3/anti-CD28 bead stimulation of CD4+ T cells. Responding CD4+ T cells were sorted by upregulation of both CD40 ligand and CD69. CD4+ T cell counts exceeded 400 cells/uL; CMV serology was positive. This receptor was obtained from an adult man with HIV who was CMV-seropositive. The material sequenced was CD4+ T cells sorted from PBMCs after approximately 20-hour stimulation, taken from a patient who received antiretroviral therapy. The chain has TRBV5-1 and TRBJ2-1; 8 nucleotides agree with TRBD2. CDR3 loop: CASSLAPTSGTYNEQFF. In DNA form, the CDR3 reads TGCGCCAGCAGCTTGGCCCCTACTAGCGGCACCTACAATGAGCAGTTCTTC. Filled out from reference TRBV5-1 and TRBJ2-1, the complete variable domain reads KAGVTQTPRYLIKTRGQQVTLSCSPISGHRSVSWYQQTPGQGLQFLFEYFSETQRNKGNFPGRFSGRQFSNSRSEMNVSTLELGDSALYLCASSLAPTSGTYNEQFFGPGTRLTVL.